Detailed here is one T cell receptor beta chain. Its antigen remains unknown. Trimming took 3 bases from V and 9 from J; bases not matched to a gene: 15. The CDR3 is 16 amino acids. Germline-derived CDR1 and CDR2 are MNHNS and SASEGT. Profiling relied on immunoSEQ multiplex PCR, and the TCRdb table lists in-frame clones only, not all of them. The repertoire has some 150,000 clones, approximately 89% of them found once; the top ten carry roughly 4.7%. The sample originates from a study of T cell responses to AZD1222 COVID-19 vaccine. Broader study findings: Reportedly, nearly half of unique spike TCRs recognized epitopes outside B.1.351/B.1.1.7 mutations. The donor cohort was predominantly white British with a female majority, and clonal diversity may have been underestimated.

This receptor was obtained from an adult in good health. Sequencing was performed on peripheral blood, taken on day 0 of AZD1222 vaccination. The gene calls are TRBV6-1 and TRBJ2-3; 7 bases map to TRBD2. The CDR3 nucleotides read TGTGCCAGCAGTGAGTCTAGCGGTGCCCTCGGAAGAACGCAGTATTTT. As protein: CASSESSGALGRTQYF.